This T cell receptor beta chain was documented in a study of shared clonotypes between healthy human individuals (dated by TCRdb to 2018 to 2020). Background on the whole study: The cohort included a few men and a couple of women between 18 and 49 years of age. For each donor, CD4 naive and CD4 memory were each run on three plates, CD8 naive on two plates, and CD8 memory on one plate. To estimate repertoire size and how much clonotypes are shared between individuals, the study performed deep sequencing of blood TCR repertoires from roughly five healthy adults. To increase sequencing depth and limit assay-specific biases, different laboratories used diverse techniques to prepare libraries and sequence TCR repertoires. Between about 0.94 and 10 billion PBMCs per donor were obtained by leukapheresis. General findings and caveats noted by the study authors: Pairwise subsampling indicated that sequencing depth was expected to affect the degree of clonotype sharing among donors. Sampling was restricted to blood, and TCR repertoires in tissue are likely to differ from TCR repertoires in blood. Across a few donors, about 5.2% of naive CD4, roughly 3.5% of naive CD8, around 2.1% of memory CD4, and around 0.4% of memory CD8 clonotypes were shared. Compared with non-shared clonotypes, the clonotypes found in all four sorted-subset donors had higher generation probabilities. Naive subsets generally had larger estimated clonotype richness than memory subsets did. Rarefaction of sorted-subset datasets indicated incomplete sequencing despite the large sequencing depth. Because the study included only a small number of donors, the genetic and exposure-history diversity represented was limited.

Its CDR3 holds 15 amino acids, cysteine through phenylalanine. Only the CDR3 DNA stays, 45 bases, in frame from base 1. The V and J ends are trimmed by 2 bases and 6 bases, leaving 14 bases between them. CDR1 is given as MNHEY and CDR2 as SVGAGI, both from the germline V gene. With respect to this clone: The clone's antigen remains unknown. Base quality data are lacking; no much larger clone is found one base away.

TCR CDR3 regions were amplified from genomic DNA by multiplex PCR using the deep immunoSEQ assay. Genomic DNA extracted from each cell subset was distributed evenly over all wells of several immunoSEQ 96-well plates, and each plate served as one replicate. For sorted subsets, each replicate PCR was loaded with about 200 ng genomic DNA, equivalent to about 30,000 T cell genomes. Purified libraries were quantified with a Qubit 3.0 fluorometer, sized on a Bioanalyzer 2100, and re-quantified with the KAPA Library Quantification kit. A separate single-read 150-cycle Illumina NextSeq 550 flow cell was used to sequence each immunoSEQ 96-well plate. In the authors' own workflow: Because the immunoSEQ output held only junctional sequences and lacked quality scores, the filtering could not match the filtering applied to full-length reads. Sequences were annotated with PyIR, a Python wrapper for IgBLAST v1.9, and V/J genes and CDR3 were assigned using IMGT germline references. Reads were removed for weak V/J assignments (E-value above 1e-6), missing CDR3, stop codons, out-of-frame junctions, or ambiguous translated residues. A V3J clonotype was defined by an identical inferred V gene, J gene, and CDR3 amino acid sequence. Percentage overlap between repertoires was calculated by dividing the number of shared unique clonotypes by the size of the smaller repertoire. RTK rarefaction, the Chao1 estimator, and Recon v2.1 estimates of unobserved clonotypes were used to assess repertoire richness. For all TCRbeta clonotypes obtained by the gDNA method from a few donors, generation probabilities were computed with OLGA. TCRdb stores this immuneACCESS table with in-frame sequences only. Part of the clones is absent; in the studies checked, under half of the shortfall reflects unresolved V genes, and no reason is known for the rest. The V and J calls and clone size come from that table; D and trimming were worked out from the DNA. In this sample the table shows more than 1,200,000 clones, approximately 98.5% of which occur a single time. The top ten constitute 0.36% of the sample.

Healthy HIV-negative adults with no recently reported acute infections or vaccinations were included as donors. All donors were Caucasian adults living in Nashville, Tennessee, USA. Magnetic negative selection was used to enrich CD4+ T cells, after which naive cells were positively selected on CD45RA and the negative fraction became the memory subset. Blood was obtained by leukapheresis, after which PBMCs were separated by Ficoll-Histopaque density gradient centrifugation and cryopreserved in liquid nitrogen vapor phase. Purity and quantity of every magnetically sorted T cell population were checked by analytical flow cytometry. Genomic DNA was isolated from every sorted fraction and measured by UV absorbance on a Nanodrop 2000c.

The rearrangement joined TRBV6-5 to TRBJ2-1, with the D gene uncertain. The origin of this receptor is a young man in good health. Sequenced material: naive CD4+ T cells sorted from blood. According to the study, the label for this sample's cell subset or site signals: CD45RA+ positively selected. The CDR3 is CASSYVGILSNEQFF. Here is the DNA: TGTGCCAGCAGTTACGTGGGTATTTTAAGCAATGAGCAGTTCTTC.